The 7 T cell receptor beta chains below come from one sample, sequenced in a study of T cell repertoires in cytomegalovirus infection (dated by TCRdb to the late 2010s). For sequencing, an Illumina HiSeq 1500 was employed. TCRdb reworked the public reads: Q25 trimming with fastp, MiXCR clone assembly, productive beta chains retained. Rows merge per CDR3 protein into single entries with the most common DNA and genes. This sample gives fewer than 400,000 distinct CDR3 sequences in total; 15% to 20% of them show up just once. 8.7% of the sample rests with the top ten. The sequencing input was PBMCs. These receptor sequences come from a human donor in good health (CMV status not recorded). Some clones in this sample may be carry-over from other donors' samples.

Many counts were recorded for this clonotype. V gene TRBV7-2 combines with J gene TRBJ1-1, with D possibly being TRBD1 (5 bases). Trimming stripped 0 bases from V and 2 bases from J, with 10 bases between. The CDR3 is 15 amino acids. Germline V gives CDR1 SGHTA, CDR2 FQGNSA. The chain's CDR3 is CASSLARGSNTEAFF. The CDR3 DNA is TGTGCCAGCAGCTTAGCGAGGGGATCTAACACTGAAGCTTTCTTT.

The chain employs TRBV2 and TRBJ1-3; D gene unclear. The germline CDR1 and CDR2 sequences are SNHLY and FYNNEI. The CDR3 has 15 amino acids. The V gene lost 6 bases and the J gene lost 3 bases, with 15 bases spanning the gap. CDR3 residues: CASRERQTGGNTIYF. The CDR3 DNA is TGTGCCAGCAGGGAGAGGCAGACGGGTGGAAACACCATATATTTT.

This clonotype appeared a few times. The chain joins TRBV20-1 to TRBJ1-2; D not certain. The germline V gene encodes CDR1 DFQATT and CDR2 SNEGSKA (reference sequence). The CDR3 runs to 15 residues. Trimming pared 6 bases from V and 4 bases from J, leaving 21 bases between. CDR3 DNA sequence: TGCAGTGCGGAGGAAGGGCCTGGGCAGACCTATGGCTACACCTTC. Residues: CSAEEGPGQTYGYTF.

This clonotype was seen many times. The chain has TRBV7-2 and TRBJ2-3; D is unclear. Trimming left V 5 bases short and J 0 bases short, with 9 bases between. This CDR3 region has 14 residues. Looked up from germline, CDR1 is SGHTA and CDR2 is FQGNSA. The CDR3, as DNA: TGTGCCAGCAGCCCCCGGGTGAGCACAGATACGCAGTATTTT. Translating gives CASSPRVSTDTQYF.

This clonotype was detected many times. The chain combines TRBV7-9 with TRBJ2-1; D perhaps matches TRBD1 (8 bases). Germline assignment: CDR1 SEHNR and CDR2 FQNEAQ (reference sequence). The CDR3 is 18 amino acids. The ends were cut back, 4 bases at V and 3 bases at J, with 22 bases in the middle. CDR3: CASSSQGGAGVYYNEQFF. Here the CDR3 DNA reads TGTGCCAGCAGCTCACAGGGGGGGGCGGGGGTTTACTACAATGAGCAGTTCTTC. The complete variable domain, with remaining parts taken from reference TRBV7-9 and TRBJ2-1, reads DTGVSQNPRHKITKRGQNVTFRCDPISEHNRLYWYRQTLGQGPEFLTYFQNEAQLEKSRLLSDRFSAERPKGSFSTLEIQRTEQGDSAMYLCASSSQGGAGVYYNEQFFGPGTRLTVL.

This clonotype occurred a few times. The CDR3 nucleotides read TGTGCCAGCAGCCAGGGCGCAGGGTATTTGGCTTTCTTT. Protein sequence: CASSQGAGYLAFF. V usage is TRBV5-5 and J usage is TRBJ1-1; D is possibly TRBD1 (5 bases). V lost 4 bases and J lost 11, with 18 bases in between. This CDR3 is 13 amino acids long. CDR1 and CDR2 from the germline V gene are SGHKS and YYEKEE (reference sequence).

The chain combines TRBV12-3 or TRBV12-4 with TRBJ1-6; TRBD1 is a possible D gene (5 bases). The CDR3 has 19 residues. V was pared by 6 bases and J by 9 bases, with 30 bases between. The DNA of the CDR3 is TGTGCCAGCAGAACTTCGGTTACAGAAAGCTTAGCCGGGGGTTCACCCCTCCACTTT. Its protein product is CASRTSVTESLAGGSPLHF.